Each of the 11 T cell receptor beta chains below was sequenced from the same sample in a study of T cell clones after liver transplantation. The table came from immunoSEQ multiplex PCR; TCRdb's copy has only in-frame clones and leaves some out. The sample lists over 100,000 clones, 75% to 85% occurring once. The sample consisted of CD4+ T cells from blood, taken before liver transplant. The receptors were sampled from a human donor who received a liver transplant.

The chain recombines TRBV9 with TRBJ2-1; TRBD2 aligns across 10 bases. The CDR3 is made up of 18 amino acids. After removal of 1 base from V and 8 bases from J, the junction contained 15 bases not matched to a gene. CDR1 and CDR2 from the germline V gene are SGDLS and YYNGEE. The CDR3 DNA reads TGTGCCAGCAGCGTAACTAGCGGGGATGGGCTAGGCTGGGATGAGCAGTTCTTC. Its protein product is CASSVTSGDGLGWDEQFF. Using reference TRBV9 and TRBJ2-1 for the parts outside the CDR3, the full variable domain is DSGVTQTPKHLITATGQRVTLRCSPRSGDLSVYWYQQSLDQGLQFLIQYYNGEERAKGNILERFSAQQFPDLHSELNLSSLELGDSALYFCASSVTSGDGLGWDEQFFGPGTRLTVL.

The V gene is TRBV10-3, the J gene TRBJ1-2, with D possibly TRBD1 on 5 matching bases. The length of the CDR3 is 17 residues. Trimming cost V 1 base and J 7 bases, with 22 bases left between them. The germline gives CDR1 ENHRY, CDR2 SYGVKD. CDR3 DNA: TGTGCCATCAGTGAGTTTACGTCGTCCGGGGGAGGACGTGGCTACACCTTC. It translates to CAISEFTSSGGGRGYTF.

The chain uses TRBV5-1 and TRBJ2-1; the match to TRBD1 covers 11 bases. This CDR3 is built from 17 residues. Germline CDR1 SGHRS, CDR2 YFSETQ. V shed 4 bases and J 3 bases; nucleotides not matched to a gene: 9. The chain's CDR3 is CASSLISGTGGYNEQFF. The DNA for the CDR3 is TGCGCCAGCAGCCTTATATCGGGGACAGGGGGCTACAATGAGCAGTTCTTC.

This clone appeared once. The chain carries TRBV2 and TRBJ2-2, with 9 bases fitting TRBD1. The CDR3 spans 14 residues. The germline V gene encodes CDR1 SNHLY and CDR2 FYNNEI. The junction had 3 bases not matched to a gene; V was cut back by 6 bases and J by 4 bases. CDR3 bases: TGTGCCAGCAGCTGGGACAGGGCCACCGGGGAGCTGTTTTTT. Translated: CASSWDRATGELFF.

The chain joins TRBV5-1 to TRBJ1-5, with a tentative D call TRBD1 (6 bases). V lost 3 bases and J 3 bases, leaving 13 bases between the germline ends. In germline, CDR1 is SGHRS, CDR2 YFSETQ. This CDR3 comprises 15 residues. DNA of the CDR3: TGCGCCAGCAGCTCACAGGGAGCTGACAATCAGCCCCAGCATTTT. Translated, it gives CASSSQGADNQPQHF.

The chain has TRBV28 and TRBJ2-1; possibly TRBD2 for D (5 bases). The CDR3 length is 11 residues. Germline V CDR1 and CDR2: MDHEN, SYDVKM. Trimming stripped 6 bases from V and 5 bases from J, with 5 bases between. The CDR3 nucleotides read TGTGCCAGCAGACTAGACAATGAGCAGTTCTTC. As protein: CASRLDNEQFF.

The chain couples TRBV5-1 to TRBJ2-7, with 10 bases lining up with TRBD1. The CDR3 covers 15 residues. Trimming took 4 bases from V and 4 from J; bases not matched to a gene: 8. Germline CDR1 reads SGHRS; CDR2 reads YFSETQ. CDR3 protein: CASSAGTGVTYEQYF. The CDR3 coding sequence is TGCGCCAGCAGCGCCGGGACAGGGGTAACATACGAGCAGTACTTC.

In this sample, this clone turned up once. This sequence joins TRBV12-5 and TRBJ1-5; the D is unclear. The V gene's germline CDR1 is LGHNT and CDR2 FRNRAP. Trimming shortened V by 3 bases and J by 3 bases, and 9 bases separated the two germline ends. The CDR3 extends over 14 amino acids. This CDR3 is CASGFWGTNQPQHF. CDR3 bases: TGTGCTAGTGGTTTTTGGGGAACCAATCAGCCCCAGCATTTT.

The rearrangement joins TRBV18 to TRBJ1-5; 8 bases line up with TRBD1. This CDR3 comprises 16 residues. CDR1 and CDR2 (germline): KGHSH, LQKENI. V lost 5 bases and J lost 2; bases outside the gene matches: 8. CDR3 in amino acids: CASSSLDRAGNQPQHF. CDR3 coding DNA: TGTGCCAGCTCATCCCTGGACAGGGCCGGCAATCAGCCCCAGCATTTT.

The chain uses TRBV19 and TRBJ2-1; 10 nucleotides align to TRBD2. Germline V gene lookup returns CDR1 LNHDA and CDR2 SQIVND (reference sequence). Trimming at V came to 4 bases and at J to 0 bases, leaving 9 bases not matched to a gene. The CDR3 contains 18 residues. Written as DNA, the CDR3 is TGTGCCAGTAGTAGAGGAGCGGGAGGGCCAGGCTCCTACAATGAGCAGTTCTTC. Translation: CASSRGAGGPGSYNEQFF.

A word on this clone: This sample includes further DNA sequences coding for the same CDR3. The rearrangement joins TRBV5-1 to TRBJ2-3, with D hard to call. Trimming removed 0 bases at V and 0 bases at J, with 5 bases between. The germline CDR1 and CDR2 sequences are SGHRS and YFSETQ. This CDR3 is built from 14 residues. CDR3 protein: CASSLASSTDTQYF. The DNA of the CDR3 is TGCGCCAGCAGCTTGGCCAGTAGCACAGATACGCAGTATTTT.